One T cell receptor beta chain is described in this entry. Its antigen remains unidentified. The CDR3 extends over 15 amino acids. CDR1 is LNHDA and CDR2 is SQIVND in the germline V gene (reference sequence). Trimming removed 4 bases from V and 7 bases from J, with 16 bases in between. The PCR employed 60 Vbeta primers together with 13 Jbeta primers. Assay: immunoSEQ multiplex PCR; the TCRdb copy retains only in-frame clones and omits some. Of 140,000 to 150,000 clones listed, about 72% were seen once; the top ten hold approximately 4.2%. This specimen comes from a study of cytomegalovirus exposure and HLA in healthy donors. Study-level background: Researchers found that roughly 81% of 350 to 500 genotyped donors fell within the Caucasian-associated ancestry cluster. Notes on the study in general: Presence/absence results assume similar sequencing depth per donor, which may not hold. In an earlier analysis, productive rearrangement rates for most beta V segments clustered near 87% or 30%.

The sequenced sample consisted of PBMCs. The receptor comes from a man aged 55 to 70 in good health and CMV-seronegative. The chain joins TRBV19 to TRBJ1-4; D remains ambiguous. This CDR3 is CASSTFRDLREKLFF. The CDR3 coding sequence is TGTGCCAGTAGTACATTCCGGGATTTGCGTGAAAAACTGTTTTTT.